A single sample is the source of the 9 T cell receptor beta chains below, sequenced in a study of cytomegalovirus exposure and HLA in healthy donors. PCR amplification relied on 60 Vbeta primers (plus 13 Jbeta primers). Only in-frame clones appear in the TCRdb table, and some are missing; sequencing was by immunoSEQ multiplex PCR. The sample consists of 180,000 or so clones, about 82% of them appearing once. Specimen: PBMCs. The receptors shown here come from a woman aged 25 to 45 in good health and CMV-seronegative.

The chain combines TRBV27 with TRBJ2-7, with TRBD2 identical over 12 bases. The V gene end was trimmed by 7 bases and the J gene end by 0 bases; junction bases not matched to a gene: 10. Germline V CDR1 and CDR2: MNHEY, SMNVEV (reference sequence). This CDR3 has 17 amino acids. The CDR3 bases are TGTGCCAGCACGCGGCTAGCGGGGGGGACGTCCTCCTACGAGCAGTACTTC. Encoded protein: CASTRLAGGTSSYEQYF.

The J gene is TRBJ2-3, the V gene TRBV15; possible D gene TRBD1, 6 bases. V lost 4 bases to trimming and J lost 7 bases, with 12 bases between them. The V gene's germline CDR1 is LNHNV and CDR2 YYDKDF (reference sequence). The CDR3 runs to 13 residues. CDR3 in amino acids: CATSIDRTNTQYF. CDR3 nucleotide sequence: TGTGCCACCAGCATCGACAGGACGAATACGCAGTATTTT.

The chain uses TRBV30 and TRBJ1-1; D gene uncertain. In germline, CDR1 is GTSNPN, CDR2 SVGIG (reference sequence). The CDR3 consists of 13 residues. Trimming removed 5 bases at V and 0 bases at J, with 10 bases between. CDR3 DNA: TGTGCCTGGGCACAGAACTTGAACACTGAAGCTTTCTTT. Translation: CAWAQNLNTEAFF.

This CDR3 is CAWGLSGGETQYF. CDR3 DNA: TGTGCTTGGGGGCTCTCGGGAGGAGAGACCCAGTACTTC. This chain uses TRBV30 with TRBJ2-5; the D gene is possibly TRBD2 (7 bases). There are 13 residues in the CDR3. Germline lookup yields CDR1 GTSNPN and CDR2 SVGIG (reference sequence).

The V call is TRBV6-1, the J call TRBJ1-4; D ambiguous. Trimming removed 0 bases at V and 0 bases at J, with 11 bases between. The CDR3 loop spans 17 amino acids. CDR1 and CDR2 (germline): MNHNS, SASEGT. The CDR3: CASSEAKRTATNEKLFF. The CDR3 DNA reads TGTGCCAGCAGTGAAGCGAAAAGGACTGCAACTAATGAAAAACTGTTTTTT.

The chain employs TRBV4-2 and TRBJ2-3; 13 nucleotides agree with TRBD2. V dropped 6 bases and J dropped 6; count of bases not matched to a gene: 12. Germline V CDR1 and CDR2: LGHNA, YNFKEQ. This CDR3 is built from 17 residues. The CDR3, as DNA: TGTGCCAGCAGACAAACAGGCACTAGCGGGGGGGCTGATACGCAGTATTTT. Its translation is CASRQTGTSGGADTQYF.

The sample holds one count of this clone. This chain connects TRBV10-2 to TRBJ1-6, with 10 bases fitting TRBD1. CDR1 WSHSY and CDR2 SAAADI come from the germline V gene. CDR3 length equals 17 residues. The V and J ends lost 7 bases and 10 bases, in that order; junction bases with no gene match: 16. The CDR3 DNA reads TGCGCCAGCACCCTACCAGACCGGGACAGGGGTCGCTCACCCCTCCACTTT. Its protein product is CASTLPDRDRGRSPLHF.

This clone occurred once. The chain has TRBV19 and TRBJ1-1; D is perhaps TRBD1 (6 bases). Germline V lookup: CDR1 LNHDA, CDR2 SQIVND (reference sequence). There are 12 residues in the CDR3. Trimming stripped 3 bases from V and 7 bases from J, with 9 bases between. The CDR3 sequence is CASSIGGYEAFF. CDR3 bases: TGTGCCAGTAGTATTGGGGGCTATGAAGCTTTCTTT. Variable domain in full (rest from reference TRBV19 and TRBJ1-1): DGGITQSPKYLFRKEGQNVTLSCEQNLNHDAMYWYRQDPGQGLRLIYYSQIVNDFQKGDIAEGYSVSREKKESFPLTVTSAQKNPTAFYLCASSIGGYEAFFGQGTRLTVV.

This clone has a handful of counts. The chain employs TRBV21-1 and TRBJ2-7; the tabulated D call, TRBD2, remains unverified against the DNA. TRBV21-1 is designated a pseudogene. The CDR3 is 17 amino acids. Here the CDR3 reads CASSKAGGRGLSYEQYF. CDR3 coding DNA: TGTGCCAGCAGCAAAGCGGGAGGACGAGGCCTCTCCTACGAGCAGTACTTC.